This is a list of T cell receptor beta chains from one sample in a study of cytomegalovirus exposure and HLA in healthy donors. Clones were read by immunoSEQ multiplex PCR, and TCRdb kept only the in-frame ones, dropping some. The sample yields about 160,000 clones, about three quarters seen once. The sequenced sample was PBMCs. The receptors here all came from a woman between 35 and 50 years old in good health and CMV-seropositive. The conserved cysteine and the conserved F or W are not part of the CDR3 here.

v_call,j_call,cdr3_aa
TRBV19,TRBJ1-1,ASRQGLMNTEAF
TRBV5-5,TRBJ1-1,ASSLGGNTEAF
TRBV10-2,TRBJ2-2,ASIERYPGELF
TRBV11-2,TRBJ2-5,ASSSSGAETQY
TRBV5-4,TRBJ2-7,VSSLAGQAIGEQY
TRBV7-2,TRBJ1-6,ASSPRGGASPLH
TRBV7-2,TRBJ2-7,ASSESGGNSYEQY
TRBV7-9,TRBJ1-4,SSSLDSLSGAIGLF
TRBV5-1,TRBJ2-1,ASSFGGGSYNEQF
TRBV7-8,TRBJ1-1,ASSLKGDTEAF
TRBV7-9,TRBJ2-3,SSSLPSTDTQY
TRBV2,TRBJ1-1,ASSSGTGDFEAF
TRBV19,TRBJ1-1,ASSINGYTEAF
TRBV2,TRBJ1-1,ASSVFRGQNTEAF
TRBV7-8,TRBJ1-6,AISNGYNSPLH
TRBV20-1,TRBJ1-2,SAEGGGGYT
TRBV6-5,TRBJ1-1,ASSPPGGPGAF
TRBV20-1,TRBJ1-4,SAQKGEKLF